Below are 9 T cell receptor beta chains sequenced from a single sample in a study of blood T cell repertoires in COVID-19. The protocol was immunoSEQ multiplex PCR, while the TCRdb copy is restricted to in-frame clones and leaves out a portion. The data contain roughly 200,000 clones, nearly 90% of them singletons. Input material: peripheral blood. All receptors derive from a man between 50 and 59 years old with acute or convalescent COVID-19.

V is TRBV3-1 (or the pseudogene TRBV3-2) and J is TRBJ2-5; 15 nucleotides align to TRBD2. The CDR3 runs to 16 residues. V was clipped by 4 bases and J by 5 bases; unmatched bases: 5. CDR1 and CDR2 (germline): LGHDT, YNNKEL (reference sequence). CDR3 DNA sequence: TGTGCCAGCAGCCCTGGACTAGCGGGAGGGTACGAGACCCAGTACTTC. It specifies CASSPGLAGGYETQYF.

The J gene is TRBJ2-2, the V gene TRBV9; TRBD1 aligns across 9 bases. CDR3 length: 16 amino acids. Germline V gene data show CDR1 as SGDLS and CDR2 as YYNGEE. The V and J ends lost 7 bases and 7 bases, in that order; junction bases with no gene match: 14. CDR3 loop: CASSHRTGDWFGELFF. CDR3 sequence (DNA): TGTGCCAGCTCCCACAGGACAGGGGATTGGTTCGGGGAGCTGTTTTTT.

This clone occurred once. This rearrangement joins TRBV3-1 (or the pseudogene TRBV3-2) to TRBJ1-4, with D perhaps TRBD1 (5 bases). The CDR3 totals 16 residues. Germline V lookup: CDR1 LGHDT, CDR2 YNNKEL (reference sequence). Trimming pared 6 bases from V and 2 bases from J, leaving 16 bases between. As DNA, the CDR3 is TGTGCCAGCAGTTTCCTATGGGGCCGTACTAATGAAAAACTGTTTTTT. This gives the protein CASSFLWGRTNEKLFF.

Comment on this clone: One end of the junction varies from germline; a read error may be responsible. CDR3 amino acids: CASRPSTGTGAF. The CDR3 coding sequence is TGTGCCAGCAGACCTTCGACAGGGACTGGGGCTTTT. The chain is built from TRBV12-3 or TRBV12-4 and TRBJ1-3; 7 positions match TRBD1. The CDR3 loop spans 12 amino acids.

V usage is TRBV12-3 or TRBV12-4 and J usage is TRBJ1-2; no definite D call. Deletions cut 8 bases from V and 4 bases from J, with 8 bases between. This CDR3 comprises 11 residues. In nucleotides, the CDR3 is TGTGCCAGCGGAGAAGGCTATGGCTACACCTTC. Protein product: CASGEGYGYTF.

This sequence joins TRBV6-2 or TRBV6-3 and TRBJ2-1; possibly TRBD2 for D (6 bases). CDR1 MNHEY and CDR2 SVGEGT come from the germline V gene. V gave up 0 bases and J gave up 6 bases, with 18 bases separating them. This CDR3 is built from 17 residues. CDR3 in DNA: TGTGCCAGCAGTTACTCGCCTAGCGAAAGAAGGGCCAATGAGCAGTTCTTC. Translated: CASSYSPSERRANEQFF.

The chain combines TRBV3-1 (or the pseudogene TRBV3-2) with TRBJ2-2; D is perhaps TRBD2 (5 bases). CDR1 LGHDT and CDR2 YNNKEL come from the germline V gene (reference sequence). The CDR3 is 14 amino acids. V was shortened by 4 bases and J by 4 bases, with 10 bases between the two germline ends. CDR3 amino acids: CASSRSEGTGELFF. The CDR3 DNA sequence: TGTGCCAGCAGCCGTTCTGAGGGCACCGGGGAGCTGTTTTTT.

This chain uses TRBV5-1 with TRBJ2-1; weak D call: TRBD1 (6 bases). With 4 bases removed from V and 4 bases from J, the gap between germline ends came to 18 bases. CDR3 length: 16 amino acids. Looked up from germline, CDR1 is SGHRS and CDR2 is YFSETQ. This CDR3 reads CASSPDSEYDYNEQFF. The CDR3 DNA reads TGCGCCAGCAGCCCGGACAGCGAATATGATTACAATGAGCAGTTCTTC.

The V and J genes are TRBV29-1 and TRBJ1-2; D ambiguous. From germline, CDR1 is SQVTM and CDR2 ANQGSEA. V lost 5 bases and J lost 0, with 10 bases in between. This CDR3 has 13 amino acids. The CDR3 nucleotides are TGCAGCGTTCACAACAGAGCTAACTATGGCTACACCTTC. It encodes CSVHNRANYGYTF.